This TCR beta chain was identified in a study of T cells after yellow fever vaccination. Study at large: The authors prepared low-cell-number fractions using SMART-Seq v4 Ultra Low Input. General observations from the study: Most clones from primary vaccination resurfaced after the booster (around 97% CD4, approximately 88% CD8). Researchers cautioned that FACS-sorted repertoires could harbor abundant clonotypes contaminating from the bulk population.

Production of TCR cDNA was by 5'RACE template switching, which also added a universal primer site and UMIs. TCRdb itself ran the 5' RACE reads through MiXCR, one entry per CDR3 protein. The sample lists 600,000 to 750,000 distinct CDR3 sequences, over 9% occurring once. V lost 0 bases and J lost 6; bases outside the gene matches: 6. The CDR3 loop spans 16 amino acids. Germline assignment: CDR1 LGHNA and CDR2 YNFKEQ. This clonotype was seen a few times. Its specificity is unknown. This sequence originates from a man aged 25 to 45 who received the YFV17D yellow fever vaccine. J is TRBJ2-1 and V is TRBV4-2; TRBD2 agrees at 9 bases. Source: PBMCs, taken on the day of the yellow fever booster vaccination. The CDR3 sequence is CASSQEVGGRGNEQFF. In nucleotides, the CDR3 is TGTGCCAGCAGCCAAGAGGTTGGCGGGAGGGGCAATGAGCAGTTCTTC.